This T cell receptor beta chain was documented in a study of vaccination effects on CD4 cells after COVID-19. Whole-study findings and limits: Missing from the study were early post-infection timepoints, and its convalescent patients were few. Only 1 of 255 vaccine-induced clones from healthy vaccinees cross-reacted with common cold coronaviruses.

Generated by immunoSEQ multiplex PCR, the TCRdb table keeps only in-frame clones and is missing some. This sample has more than 30,000 clones; about three fifths occur once, and the top ten carry about 16%. Germline CDR1 WNHNN, CDR2 SYGVQD (reference sequence). CDR3 size: 18 residues. With V trimmed by 3 bases and J by 4 bases, 7 bases remained unmatched. Sequencing followed a ViraFEST assay step that expanded antigen-specific CD4+ T cells with viral peptide pools. Subsequent to 10 days of culture, CD4+ T cells were isolated. Vaccinated recipients, who were negative for nucleocapsid antibodies, had no history of SARS-CoV-2 infection. A few million PBMC per well received approximately 10 IU/ml IL-2 and around 11 ug/ml peptides in culture. In this sample, this clone turned up once. The antigen remains unidentified.

The clonotype originates from a human donor who received a COVID-19 vaccine. The V and J genes are TRBV10-1 and TRBJ2-3; 16 nucleotides align to TRBD2. Material: CD4+ T cells from PBMCs cultured with HCoV-OC43 spike peptides, obtained before COVID-19 vaccination. The subset denotes: HCoV-OC43 spike overlapping peptide pool stimulation. CDR3 loop: CASSDGTSGRASPDTQYF. As DNA, the CDR3 is TGCGCCAGCAGTGATGGGACTAGCGGGAGGGCCTCCCCAGATACGCAGTATTTT.